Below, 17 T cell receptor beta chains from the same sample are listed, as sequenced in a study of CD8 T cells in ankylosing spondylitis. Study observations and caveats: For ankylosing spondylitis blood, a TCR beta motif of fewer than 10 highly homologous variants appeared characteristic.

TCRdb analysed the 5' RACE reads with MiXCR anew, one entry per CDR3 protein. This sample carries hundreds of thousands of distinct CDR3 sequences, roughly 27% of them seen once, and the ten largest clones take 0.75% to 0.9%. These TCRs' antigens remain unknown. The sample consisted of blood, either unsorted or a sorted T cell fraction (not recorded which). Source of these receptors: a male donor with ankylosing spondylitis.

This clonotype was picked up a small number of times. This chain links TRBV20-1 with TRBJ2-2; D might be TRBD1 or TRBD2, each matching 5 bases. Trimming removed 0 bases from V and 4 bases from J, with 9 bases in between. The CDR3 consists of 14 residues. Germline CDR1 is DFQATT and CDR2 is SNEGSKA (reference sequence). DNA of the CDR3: TGCAGTGCTAGAGAAAACGGGGCCACCGGGGAGCTGTTTTTT. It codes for CSARENGATGELFF.

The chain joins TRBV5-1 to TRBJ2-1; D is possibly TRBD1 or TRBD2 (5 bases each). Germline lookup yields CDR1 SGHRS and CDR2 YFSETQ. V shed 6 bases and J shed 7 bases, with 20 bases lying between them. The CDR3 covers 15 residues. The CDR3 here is CASTPYAGTANEQFF. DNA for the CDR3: TGCGCCAGCACCCCCTACGCAGGGACGGCAAATGAGCAGTTCTTC. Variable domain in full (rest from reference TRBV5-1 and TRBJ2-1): KAGVTQTPRYLIKTRGQQVTLSCSPISGHRSVSWYQQTPGQGLQFLFEYFSETQRNKGNFPGRFSGRQFSNSRSEMNVSTLELGDSALYLCASTPYAGTANEQFFGPGTRLTVL.

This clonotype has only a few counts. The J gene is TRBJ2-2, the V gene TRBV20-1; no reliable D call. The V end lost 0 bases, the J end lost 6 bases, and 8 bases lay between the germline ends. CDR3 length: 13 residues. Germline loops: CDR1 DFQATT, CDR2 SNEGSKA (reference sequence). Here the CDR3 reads CSARDISSGELFF. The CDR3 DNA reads TGCAGTGCTAGAGATATAAGCTCCGGGGAGCTGTTTTTT.

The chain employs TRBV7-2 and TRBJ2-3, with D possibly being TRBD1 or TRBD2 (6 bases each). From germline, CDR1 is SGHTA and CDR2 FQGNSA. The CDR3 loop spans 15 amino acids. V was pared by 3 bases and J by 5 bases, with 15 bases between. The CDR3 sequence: CASSFELGGQDTQYF. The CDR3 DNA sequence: TGTGCCAGCAGCTTCGAACTGGGGGGCCAAGATACGCAGTATTTT.

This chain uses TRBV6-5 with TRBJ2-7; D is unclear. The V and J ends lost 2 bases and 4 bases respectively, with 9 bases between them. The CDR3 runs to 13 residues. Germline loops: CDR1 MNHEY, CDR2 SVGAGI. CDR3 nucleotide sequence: TGTGCCAGCAGTTACCGGACCCTTTACGAGCAGTACTTC. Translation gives CASSYRTLYEQYF.

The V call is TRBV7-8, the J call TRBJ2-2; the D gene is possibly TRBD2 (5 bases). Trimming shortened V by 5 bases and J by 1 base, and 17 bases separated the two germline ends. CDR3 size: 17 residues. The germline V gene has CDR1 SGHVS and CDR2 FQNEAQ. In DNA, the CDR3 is TGTGCCAGCAGCCGCCGGTCGGGGAAGAGGAACACCGGGGAGCTGTTTTTT. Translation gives CASSRRSGKRNTGELFF.

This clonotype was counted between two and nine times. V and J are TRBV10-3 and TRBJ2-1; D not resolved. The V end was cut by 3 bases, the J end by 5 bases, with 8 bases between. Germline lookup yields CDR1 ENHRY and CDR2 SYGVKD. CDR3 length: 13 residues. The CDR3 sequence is CAISEDRDNEQFF. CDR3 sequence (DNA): TGTGCCATCAGTGAAGACCGAGACAATGAGCAGTTCTTC.

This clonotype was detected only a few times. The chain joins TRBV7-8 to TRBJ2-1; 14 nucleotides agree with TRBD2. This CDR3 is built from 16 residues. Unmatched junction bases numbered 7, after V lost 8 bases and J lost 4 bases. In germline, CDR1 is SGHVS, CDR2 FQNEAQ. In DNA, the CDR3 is TGTGCCAGCTCCCGGACTAGCGGGAGGACTTACAATGAGCAGTTCTTC. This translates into CASSRTSGRTYNEQFF.

In DNA form, the CDR3 reads TGTGCCAGCAGCTACAGGGGGCGTAAGAACACTGAAGCTTTCTTT. Protein product: CASSYRGRKNTEAFF. This chain links TRBV14 with TRBJ1-1; 9 positions match TRBD1. Germline trimming cut 5 bases from V and 1 base from J; bases unmatched to any gene: 5. CDR3 length: 15 residues. The germline gives CDR1 SGHDN, CDR2 FVKESK.

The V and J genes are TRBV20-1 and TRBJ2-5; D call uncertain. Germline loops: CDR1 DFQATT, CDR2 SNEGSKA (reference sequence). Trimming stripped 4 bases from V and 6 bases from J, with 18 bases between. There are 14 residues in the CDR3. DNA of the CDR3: TGCAGTGCTAAAGTGCCAAATCGGGTGAAGACCCAGTACTTC. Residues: CSAKVPNRVKTQYF.

CDR3 loop: CASSPGHQDTEAFF. The DNA of the CDR3 is TGTGCCAGCAGCCCGGGACACCAGGACACTGAAGCTTTCTTT. The J gene is TRBJ1-1, the V gene TRBV11-3, with TRBD1 as a possible D gene (6 bases). Trimming cost V 5 bases and J 3 bases, with 13 bases left between them. Per the germline V gene, CDR1 is SGHNT and CDR2 is YENEEA. This CDR3 spans 14 amino acids.

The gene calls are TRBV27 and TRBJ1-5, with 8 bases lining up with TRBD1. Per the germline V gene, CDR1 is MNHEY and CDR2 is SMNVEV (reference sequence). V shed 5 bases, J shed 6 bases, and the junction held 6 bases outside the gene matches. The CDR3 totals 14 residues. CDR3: CASSSTGGIQPQHF. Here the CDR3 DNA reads TGTGCCAGCAGTAGCACAGGGGGGATTCAGCCCCAGCATTTT.

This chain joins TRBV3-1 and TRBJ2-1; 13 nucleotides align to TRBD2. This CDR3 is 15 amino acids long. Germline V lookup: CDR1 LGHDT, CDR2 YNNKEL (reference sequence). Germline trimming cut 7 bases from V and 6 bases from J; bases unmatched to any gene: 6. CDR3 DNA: TGTGCCAGCACCCGACTAGCGGGAGGTACCAATGAGCAGTTCTTC. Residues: CASTRLAGGTNEQFF.

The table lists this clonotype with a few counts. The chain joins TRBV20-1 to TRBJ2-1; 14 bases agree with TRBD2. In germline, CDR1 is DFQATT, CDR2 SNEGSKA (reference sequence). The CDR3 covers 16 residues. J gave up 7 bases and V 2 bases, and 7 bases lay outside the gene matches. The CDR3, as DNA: TGCAGTGCTAGACGGGGACTAGCGGGAGTGTGGAATGAGCAGTTCTTC. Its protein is CSARRGLAGVWNEQFF.

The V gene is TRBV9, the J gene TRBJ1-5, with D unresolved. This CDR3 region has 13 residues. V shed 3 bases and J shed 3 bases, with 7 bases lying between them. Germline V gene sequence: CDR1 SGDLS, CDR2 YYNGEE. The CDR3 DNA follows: TGTGCCAGCAGCGCGGACCTCAATCAGCCCCAGCATTTT. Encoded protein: CASSADLNQPQHF.

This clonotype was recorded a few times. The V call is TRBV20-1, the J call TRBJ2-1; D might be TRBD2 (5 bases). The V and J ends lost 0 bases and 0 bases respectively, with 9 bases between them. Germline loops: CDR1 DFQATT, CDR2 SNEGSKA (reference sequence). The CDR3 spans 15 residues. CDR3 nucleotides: TGCAGTGCTAGAGAAGCGGTCGACTCCTACAATGAGCAGTTCTTC. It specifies CSAREAVDSYNEQFF.

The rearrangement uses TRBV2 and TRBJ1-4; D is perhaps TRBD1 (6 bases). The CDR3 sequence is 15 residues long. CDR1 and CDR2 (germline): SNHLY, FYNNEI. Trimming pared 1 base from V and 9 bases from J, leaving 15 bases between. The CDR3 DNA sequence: TGTGCCAGCAGTGAAGTAGGAGGGGGGATACAAAAACTGTTTTTT. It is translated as CASSEVGGGIQKLFF.